The 6 T cell receptor beta chains below come from one sample, sequenced in a study of T cell responses to AZD1222 COVID-19 vaccine. The assay was immunoSEQ multiplex PCR, and TCRdb's table has in-frame clones only and misses some. The table lists 100,000 to 150,000 clones, 90% of them singletons, with roughly 7.8% in the top ten. Sample: peripheral blood, taken on day 0 of AZD1222 vaccination. The receptors shown here come from an adult in good health.

CDR3 bases: TGTGCCAGCAGCAAAAAGGATCTAGCGGGAGGGGAGGTGTACGAGCAGTACTTC. As protein: CASSKKDLAGGEVYEQYF. This chain joins TRBV21-1 and TRBJ2-7; TRBD2, the D gene given by the table, was not confirmed from the DNA. TRBV21-1 is a listed pseudogene. The CDR3 is 18 residues long.

The chain recombines TRBV9 with TRBJ2-3; tentatively, D is TRBD1 (5 bases). CDR1 is SGDLS and CDR2 is YYNGEE in the germline V gene. There are 16 residues in the CDR3. Trimming stripped 2 bases from V and 0 bases from J, with 13 bases between. This chain's CDR3 is CASSVSQETSTDTQYF. The CDR3 DNA follows: TGTGCCAGCAGCGTGTCACAGGAAACTAGCACAGATACGCAGTATTTT.

The chain recombines TRBV7-9 with TRBJ1-2, with 9 nucleotides matching TRBD1. The germline V gene encodes CDR1 SEHNR and CDR2 FQNEAQ (reference sequence). This CDR3 is 14 amino acids long. V dropped 5 bases and J dropped 8; count of bases not matched to a gene: 9. Here the CDR3 DNA reads TGTGCCAGCAGCGAGACTACAGGGGGCGGAGGCTACACCTTC. Translation: CASSETTGGGGYTF.

The chain employs TRBV10-2 and TRBJ2-5; 7 bases agree with TRBD2. With V trimmed by 6 bases and J by 5 bases, 12 bases remained unmatched. The CDR3 is made up of 15 amino acids. Germline V gene data show CDR1 as WSHSY and CDR2 as SAAADI. This CDR3 reads CASSPGGREWETQYF. In DNA form, the CDR3 reads TGCGCCAGCAGCCCGGGGGGACGGGAGTGGGAGACCCAGTACTTC.

The genes are TRBV3-1 (or the pseudogene TRBV3-2) and TRBJ2-7; the match to TRBD1 covers 7 bases. Germline loops: CDR1 LGHDT, CDR2 YNNKEL (reference sequence). V trimming: 3 bases; J trimming: 2 bases; junction bases outside the gene matches: 10. This CDR3 has 16 amino acids. The DNA for the CDR3 is TGTGCCAGCAGCCAGGGGATCACAGGGGATCCCTACGAGCAGTACTTC. It translates to CASSQGITGDPYEQYF.

This rearrangement joins TRBV28 to TRBJ2-7, with 9 nucleotides matching TRBD1. The J segment lost 0 bases and the V segment lost 2 bases, leaving 5 bases of the junction unmatched. This CDR3 has 16 amino acids. Germline assignment: CDR1 MDHEN and CDR2 SYDVKM. The CDR3 reads CASSLELTGGSYEQYF. CDR3 nucleotides: TGTGCCAGCAGTTTAGAGTTGACAGGGGGCTCCTACGAGCAGTACTTC. Looking up the rest from reference TRBV28 and TRBJ2-7 gives the full variable domain: DVKVTQSSRYLVKRTGEKVFLECVQDMDHENMFWYRQDPGLGLRLIYFSYDVKMKEKGDIPEGYSVSREKKERFSLILESASTNQTSMYLCASSLELTGGSYEQYFGPGTRLTVT.